The 17 T cell receptor beta chains below come from one sample, sequenced in a study of Graves' ophthalmopathy and Graves' hyperthyroidism. Amplified material comprised TCR beta CDR3 regions derived from RNA transcripts. Investigators did first-round RT-PCR with HTBI primers, then second-round multiplex PCR. In TCRdb, the multiplex PCR reads were re-called with MiXCR into one record per CDR3 protein. The data contain roughly 50,000 distinct CDR3 sequences, around half of them singletons. Sequences were obtained from peripheral blood. These receptors all stem from an adult man with Graves' ophthalmopathy.

The V call is TRBV10-3, the J call TRBJ1-4; D may be TRBD1 (5 bases). Per germline, CDR1 ENHRY and CDR2 SYGVKD. The CDR3 spans 13 residues. Trimming left V 8 bases short and J 5 bases short, with 12 bases between. The CDR3 loop is CAISRGANEKLFF. In DNA, the CDR3 is TGTGCCATCTCCAGAGGGGCAAATGAAAAACTGTTTTTT.

The chain combines TRBV6-5 with TRBJ2-7, with 10 bases lining up with TRBD2. CDR1 is MNHEY and CDR2 is SVGAGI in the germline V gene. CDR3 length: 13 amino acids. J gave up 4 bases and V 6 bases, and 3 bases lay outside the gene matches. CDR3 protein: CASRPTSGYEQYF. The CDR3, as DNA: TGTGCCAGCAGGCCGACTAGCGGGTACGAGCAGTACTTC.

Points on this clonotype: Here the CDR3 omits its conserved ending phenylalanine or tryptophan, so a read error is the likely source. The DNA is omitted, as the CDR3 cannot be located on it reliably, and the CDR3 follows TCRdb's listing. The chain links TRBV9 to TRBJ2-2; whether TRBD2, the table's D call, matches the DNA was not checked. CDR1 is SGDLS and CDR2 is YYNGEE in the germline V gene. The CDR3 comprises 17 residues, both ends counted. The CDR3 reads CASSVVLAGGIHRGAVV.

Concerning this clonotype: A read error may account for a junction end that differs from germline. The rearrangement links TRBV7-2 to TRBJ2-1; a possible D gene is TRBD2 (5 bases). Germline lookup yields CDR1 SGHTA and CDR2 FQGNSA. This CDR3 region has 15 residues. CDR3 nucleotides: TGTGCCAGCAGCTTAGGTGCTAGCTCCTCCAATGAGCAGTTCTTC. Protein product: CASSLGASSSNEQFF.

The sample holds many counts of this clonotype. The V and J genes are TRBV2 and TRBJ1-1; D call uncertain. Germline assignment: CDR1 SNHLY and CDR2 FYNNEI. CDR3 length: 11 residues. V lost 8 bases and J lost 3, with 7 bases in between. The CDR3 sequence: CASQRDTEAFF. CDR3 sequence (DNA): TGTGCCAGCCAGCGGGACACTGAAGCTTTCTTT.

This clonotype was counted a few times. This CDR3 fails to terminate in the conserved phenylalanine or tryptophan, so it likely reflects a read error. The limits of the CDR3 on the DNA are not certain, so only TCRdb's listed CDR3 is given. This CDR3 reads CASSLGLAG. The chain carries TRBV3-1 and TRBJ2-3; the D call in the table, TRBD2, was not verified against the DNA. Germline CDR1 LGHDT, CDR2 YNNKEL (reference sequence). The CDR3 sequence runs 9 residues, both termini included.

Turning to this clonotype: This may come from a read error, since a much larger clone is one base off. The CDR3 carries no conserved terminal phenylalanine or tryptophan, so it likely arises from a read error. The chain is built from TRBV28 and TRBJ2-7; TRBD1 matches 9 bases. The CDR3 has 16 amino acids. Germline V CDR1 and CDR2: MDHEN, SYDVKM. Germline trimming cut 4 bases from V and 2 bases from J; bases unmatched to any gene: 9. As DNA, the CDR3 is TGTGCCAGCAGTTCCCTCGGGACAGGGACCCCCTACGAGCAGTACCTC. It specifies CASSSLGTGTPYEQYL.

The rearrangement links TRBV5-6 to TRBJ2-3; tentative D call: TRBD1 (6 bases). This CDR3 is 15 amino acids long. Germline V gene data show CDR1 as SGHDT and CDR2 as YYEEEE. V was shortened by 4 bases and J by 1 base, with 13 bases between the two germline ends. CDR3 protein: CASSPTGSRTDTQYF. DNA of the CDR3: TGTGCCAGCAGCCCGACAGGTTCCCGCACAGATACGCAGTATTTT.

The table lists this clonotype with many counts. The V and J genes are TRBV7-4 and TRBJ1-1; D may be TRBD1 (6 bases). V gave up 5 bases and J gave up 4 bases, with 20 bases separating them. CDR3 length: 16 residues. Germline CDR1 and CDR2: SGHVT and SQSDAQ. The CDR3 region has the DNA TGTGCCAGCAGCCCCGCCGGGGGGGGGCATGGCACTGAAGCTTTCTTT. Translated: CASSPAGGGHGTEAFF.

This clonotype is deemed medium-sized. V gene TRBV20-1 combines with J gene TRBJ2-3; 7 bases map to TRBD2. CDR1 and CDR2 from the germline V gene are DFQATT and SNEGSKA (reference sequence). This CDR3 has 11 residues. The CDR3 protein is CTGLGKDTQYF. Written as DNA, the CDR3 is TGCACCGGACTAGGGAAAGATACGCAGTATTTT.

This clonotype was observed at least ten times. J is TRBJ1-1 and V is TRBV7-2; D possibly corresponds to TRBD1 (5 bases). V was trimmed by 3 bases and J by 0 bases, leaving 8 bases between them. Germline CDR1 SGHTA, CDR2 FQGNSA. The CDR3 sequence is 14 residues long. The CDR3 nucleotides read TGTGCCAGCAGCTTTCAGGGCATGAACACTGAAGCTTTCTTT. Translation gives CASSFQGMNTEAFF.

This sequence joins TRBV20-1 and TRBJ1-4; 7 nucleotides align to TRBD1. Trimming cost V 6 bases and J 4 bases; bases outside gene matches: 8. CDR1 is DFQATT and CDR2 is SNEGSKA in the germline V gene (reference sequence). The length of the CDR3 is 14 residues. CDR3 protein: CSAAPGTVNEKLFF. The CDR3 DNA follows: TGCAGTGCGGCCCCCGGGACAGTTAATGAAAAACTGTTTTTT.

The gene calls are TRBV2 and TRBJ1-5; no clear D. Per germline, CDR1 SNHLY and CDR2 FYNNEI. With 4 bases removed from V and 0 bases from J, the gap between germline ends came to 13 bases. This CDR3 comprises 16 residues. In DNA form, the CDR3 reads TGTGCCAGCAGTGGGGGAGGATCCTTTAGCAATCAGCCCCAGCATTTT. This codes for CASSGGGSFSNQPQHF.

The CDR3 region has the DNA TGTGCCAGCAGCTTAGGGGCGACAGGGAAAGGAGGCTACACCTTC. Amino acid sequence: CASSLGATGKGGYTF. This chain joins TRBV7-9 and TRBJ1-2; TRBD1 matches at 7 bases. Unmatched junction bases numbered 10, after V lost 1 base and J lost 8 bases. The CDR3 loop spans 15 amino acids. Germline CDR1 is SEHNR and CDR2 is FQNEAQ (reference sequence).

This clonotype showed up many times. V is TRBV5-6 and J is TRBJ2-5; 8 nucleotides match TRBD2. Germline-derived CDR1 and CDR2 are SGHDT and YYEEEE. With 5 bases clipped from V and 5 bases from J, the junction kept 14 bases outside the gene matches. The CDR3 runs to 16 residues. CDR3 residues: CASSSSLRGGGETQYF. Here the CDR3 DNA reads TGTGCCAGCAGTTCTTCTTTACGGGGGGGCGGGGAGACCCAGTACTTC.

In its sample, this clonotype was seen a few times. The chain links TRBV7-3 to TRBJ2-1; 9 bases map to TRBD2. V lost 5 bases and J lost 9; bases outside the gene matches: 20. The CDR3 is made up of 18 amino acids. Germline V CDR1 and CDR2: SGHTA, FQGTGA. Here the CDR3 reads CASSRYNSGRASRGEQFF. The CDR3 DNA sequence: TGTGCCAGCAGCAGATACAATAGCGGGAGAGCTTCGCGGGGTGAGCAGTTCTTC.

V usage is TRBV11-2 and J usage is TRBJ2-5; 8 nucleotides align to TRBD2. CDR3 size: 15 residues. CDR1 is SGHAT and CDR2 is FQNNGV in the germline V gene. The junction had 7 bases not matched to a gene; V was cut back by 0 bases and J by 7 bases. The CDR3 bases are TGTGCCAGCAGCTTAGATCGGGCCGGGAGGGGGACCCAGTACTTC. Its translation: CASSLDRAGRGTQYF. Variable domain in full (rest from reference TRBV11-2 and TRBJ2-5): EAGVAQSPRYKIIEKRQSVAFWCNPISGHATLYWYQQILGQGPKLLIQFQNNGVVDDSQLPKDRFSAERLKGVDSTLKIQPAKLEDSAVYLCASSLDRAGRGTQYFGPGTRLLVL.